This T cell receptor beta chain is drawn from a study of cytomegalovirus exposure and HLA in healthy donors. General study results and limits: Equally common other TCR beta chains were less clonally expanded than HLA-associated ones, a later analysis found. As was reported, the HLA-A and HLA-B alleles of most subjects were accurately predicted from TCR beta sequences. Across donors, presence/absence analyses took sequencing depth to be roughly uniform. Published work reported that the classifier diagnosed cytomegalovirus status with high specificity and sensitivity.

Of note for this clone: The antigen is unknown.

V was shortened by 6 bases and J by 4 bases, with 12 bases between the two germline ends. The germline V gene encodes CDR1 SQVTM and CDR2 ANQGSEA. The length of the CDR3 is 13 residues. PCR primers comprised 60 Vbeta and 13 Jbeta primers. Using immunoSEQ multiplex PCR, the repertoire was profiled, and TCRdb retains in-frame clones only, with some absent. In all, the sample yields roughly 80,000 clones. The sequencing input was PBMCs. V and J are TRBV29-1 and TRBJ2-2; D possibly corresponds to TRBD2 (5 bases). The TCR comes from a woman aged 25 to 39 in good health and CMV-seronegative. CDR3 protein: CSVATRLTGELFF. In DNA, the CDR3 is TGCAGCGTCGCCACTAGGCTCACCGGGGAGCTGTTTTTT.